These 14 T cell receptor beta chains originate from one sample sequenced in a study of T cells in Graves' hyperthyroidism and ophthalmopathy. Authors of the study amplified TCR beta CDR3 regions from RNA transcripts. HTBI primers were used for first-round RT-PCR of the TCR CDR3. A single record per CDR3 protein comes from TCRdb applying MiXCR to the multiplex PCR reads. The table lists some 460,000 distinct CDR3 sequences, around 14% of them singletons. Sequenced input: blood. These receptors originate from a woman between 18 and 29 years old with Graves' hyperthyroidism.

Notes on this clonotype: Since no conserved phenylalanine or tryptophan closes the CDR3, a read error is the likely cause. The V and J genes are TRBV12-3 or TRBV12-4 and TRBJ1-2; D might be TRBD1 (6 bases). V shed 2 bases and J shed 4 bases, with 14 bases lying between them. There are 15 residues in the CDR3. CDR3 bases: TGTGCCAGCAGTTTATCAGCAGGGGCTAGCTATGGCTACACCTCC. It yields the protein CASSLSAGASYGYTS.

The sample holds many counts of this clonotype. This chain joins TRBV2 and TRBJ2-1; D may be TRBD2 (6 bases). Per the germline V gene, CDR1 is SNHLY and CDR2 is FYNNEI. This CDR3 contains 15 residues. The V end was cut by 6 bases, the J end by 7 bases, with 19 bases between. The CDR3 DNA reads TGTGCCAGCAGGTCGTTTGGGGGAGGTCGGAATGAGCAGTTCTTC. Translated: CASRSFGGGRNEQFF.

This clonotype was picked up many times. The genes are TRBV7-3 and TRBJ2-7; 7 nucleotides agree with TRBD1. The ends lost 5 bases at V and 4 bases at J; junction bases unmatched: 5. Germline V gene lookup returns CDR1 SGHTA and CDR2 FQGTGA. The CDR3 loop spans 13 amino acids. CDR3: CASSARQGYEQYF. As DNA, the CDR3 is TGTGCCAGCAGCGCACGACAGGGATACGAGCAGTACTTC.

Ten or more counts support this clonotype. The rearrangement joins TRBV7-9 to TRBJ2-5, with D possibly being TRBD2 (7 bases). Germline V gene data show CDR1 as SEHNR and CDR2 as FQNEAQ (reference sequence). The CDR3 loop spans 15 amino acids. Trimming removed 4 bases from V and 4 bases from J, with 16 bases in between. Here the CDR3 reads CASSSLAGARETQYF. In nucleotides, the CDR3 is TGTGCCAGCAGCTCCCTCGCGGGGGCCAGAGAGACCCAGTACTTC.

With regard to this clonotype: A single base separates this from a much larger clone, so it may be a read error. The V and J genes are TRBV5-6 and TRBJ2-5; 10 positions match TRBD2. The CDR3 contains 15 residues. Germline V gene data show CDR1 as SGHDT and CDR2 as YYEEEE. Trimming at V came to 0 bases and at J to 4 bases, leaving 3 bases not matched to a gene. The CDR3 DNA is TGTGCCAGCAGCTTGGCAGCGGGGGGGCGAGAGACCCAGTACTTC. It specifies CASSLAAGGRETQYF.

This chain links TRBV5-1 with TRBJ1-2; TRBD1 matches at 8 bases. The ends lost 2 bases at V and 7 bases at J; junction bases unmatched: 10. Germline loops: CDR1 SGHRS, CDR2 YFSETQ. The CDR3 is 15 amino acids. The CDR3 loop reads CASSFIAGGAGGYTF. The CDR3 DNA sequence: TGCGCCAGCAGCTTTATTGCAGGGGGCGCAGGTGGCTACACCTTC. Using reference TRBV5-1 and TRBJ1-2 for the parts outside the CDR3, the full variable domain is KAGVTQTPRYLIKTRGQQVTLSCSPISGHRSVSWYQQTPGQGLQFLFEYFSETQRNKGNFPGRFSGRQFSNSRSEMNVSTLELGDSALYLCASSFIAGGAGGYTFGSGTRLTVV.

This clonotype occurred many times. The V call is TRBV28, the J call TRBJ2-6; possible D gene TRBD1, 6 bases. The CDR3 sequence is 15 residues long. V lost 3 bases to trimming and J lost 0 bases, with 6 bases between them. In germline, CDR1 is MDHEN, CDR2 SYDVKM. The CDR3, as DNA: TGTGCCAGCAGTTTGGGGGCCTCTGGGGCCAACGTCCTGACTTTC. Translation gives CASSLGASGANVLTF.

There are a few counts of this clonotype. The chain has TRBV6-5 and TRBJ2-1; D is possibly TRBD2 (6 bases). Trimming took 0 bases from V and 4 from J, leaving 19 bases between them. The CDR3 sequence is 18 residues long. CDR1 is MNHEY and CDR2 is SVGAGI in the germline V gene. CDR3 residues: CASSYSGFAGTQYNEQFF. For the CDR3, the DNA is TGTGCCAGCAGTTACTCGGGTTTTGCGGGGACTCAATACAATGAGCAGTTCTTC.

V usage is TRBV7-2 and J usage is TRBJ2-1; 13 bases are a match to TRBD2. The CDR3 is made up of 15 amino acids. Germline assignment: CDR1 SGHTA and CDR2 FQGNSA. J was trimmed by 6 bases and V by 4 bases; bases with no gene match: 3. The CDR3 spells CASSSRLAGGNEQFF. The CDR3 nucleotides read TGTGCCAGCAGCTCTAGACTAGCGGGGGGCAATGAGCAGTTCTTC.

This clonotype was observed a handful of times. This rearrangement joins TRBV7-9 to TRBJ2-1; no reliable D call. The V gene lost 2 bases and the J gene lost 8 bases, with 7 bases spanning the gap. The germline V gene has CDR1 SEHNR and CDR2 FQNEAQ (reference sequence). This CDR3 spans 12 amino acids. CDR3 region: CASSLNGYEQFF. CDR3 nucleotides: TGTGCCAGCAGCTTAAATGGGTATGAGCAGTTCTTC.

V gene TRBV7-2 combines with J gene TRBJ1-3, with TRBD1 as a possible D gene (5 bases). Germline CDR1 reads SGHTA; CDR2 reads FQGNSA. The ends were cut back, 0 bases at V and 0 bases at J, with 9 bases in the middle. There are 16 residues in the CDR3. In nucleotides, the CDR3 is TGTGCCAGCAGCTTAGCGAGGGGTGGCTCTGGAAACACCATATATTTT. It codes for CASSLARGGSGNTIYF.

This clonotype was counted between two and nine times. J is TRBJ2-4 and V is TRBV5-1, with D uncertain. The CDR3 sequence is 16 residues long. Germline CDR1 reads SGHRS; CDR2 reads YFSETQ. Between the trimmed V and J ends, which lost 3 bases and 6 bases, there was a span of 19 bases. CDR3 nucleotides: TGCGCCAGCAGCTCCAGGCAGGCAGGAGCGTCAAACATTCAGTACTTC. This codes for CASSSRQAGASNIQYF. Full variable domain (outside the CDR3, taken from reference TRBV5-1 and TRBJ2-4): KAGVTQTPRYLIKTRGQQVTLSCSPISGHRSVSWYQQTPGQGLQFLFEYFSETQRNKGNFPGRFSGRQFSNSRSEMNVSTLELGDSALYLCASSSRQAGASNIQYFGAGTRLSVL.

Only a few counts were recorded for this clonotype. V gene TRBV9 combines with J gene TRBJ1-5; no clear D gene. CDR1 is SGDLS, CDR2 YYNGEE, per germline. The CDR3 totals 13 residues. The V gene lost 3 bases and the J gene lost 11 bases, with 15 bases spanning the gap. In DNA form, the CDR3 reads TGTGCCAGCAGCGCCCAACCTAGCTCGACCCAGCATTTT. It translates to CASSAQPSSTQHF.

This clonotype came up many times. This chain connects TRBV28 to TRBJ1-4, with a tentative D call TRBD1 (5 bases). The CDR3 has 14 amino acids. Trimming took 6 bases from V and 5 from J, leaving 13 bases between them. Germline CDR1 reads MDHEN; CDR2 reads SYDVKM. CDR3 loop: CASRGTRVNEKLFF. The CDR3 DNA is TGTGCCAGCAGGGGGACGAGAGTGAATGAAAAACTGTTTTTT.